Below are 3 T cell receptor beta chains sequenced from a single sample in a study of blood T cell repertoires in COVID-19. The protocol was immunoSEQ multiplex PCR, while the TCRdb copy is restricted to in-frame clones and leaves out a portion. The sample lists around 300,000 clones, approximately 90% occurring once. The sequenced material came from peripheral blood. The receptors were sampled from a woman between 40 and 50 years old with acute or convalescent COVID-19.

This clone was counted a few times. The chain has TRBV10-3 and TRBJ1-6; TRBD1 matches at 12 bases. In germline, CDR1 is ENHRY, CDR2 SYGVKD. The CDR3 totals 15 residues. V shed 2 bases, J shed 10 bases, and the junction held 3 bases outside the gene matches. The CDR3 DNA reads TGTGCCATCAGTGAGGGGACAGGGGGCTTATCACCCCTCCACTTT. It translates to CAISEGTGGLSPLHF.

In nucleotides, the CDR3 is TGTGCCAGCAGCCAGATCCGGGGGGTCGGCTATGGCTACACCTTC. This sequence encodes CASSQIRGVGYGYTF. The chain combines TRBV14 with TRBJ1-2; a possible D gene is TRBD1 (5 bases). Germline CDR1 SGHDN, CDR2 FVKESK. The CDR3 has 15 residues. With 3 bases removed from V and 4 bases from J, the gap between germline ends came to 15 bases. The variable domain in full, with the rest retrieved from reference TRBV14 and TRBJ1-2, is EAGVTQFPSHSVIEKGQTVTLRCDPISGHDNLYWYRRVMGKEIKFLLHFVKESKQDESGMPNNRFLAERTGGTYSTLKVQPAELEDSGVYFCASSQIRGVGYGYTFGSGTRLTVV.

This chain joins TRBV6-5 and TRBJ2-7, with 7 bases matching TRBD2. CDR1 is MNHEY and CDR2 is SVGAGI in the germline V gene. The CDR3 covers 15 residues. V lost 2 bases, J lost 3 bases, and 7 bases stayed unmatched. The CDR3 nucleotides read TGTGCCAGCAGTTACCCGGTTCCGGGGGGCTACGAGCAGTACGTC. This translates into CASSYPVPGGYEQYV.